This TCR beta chain was sequenced during a study of shared clonotypes between healthy human individuals. Only CD45RO-negative cells positively selected for CCR7 counted as naive CD8 cells, so terminally differentiated effector memory CD45RA+ cells were excluded. The V gene's germline CDR1 is MDHEN and CDR2 SYDVKM. The CDR3 is made up of 14 amino acids. With 4 bases clipped from V and 4 bases from J, the junction kept 3 bases outside the gene matches. Per the authors' pipeline: Junction-only sequences produced by ImmunoSEQ had no quality scores, so filtering differed. Here immunoSEQ multiplex PCR was the method, and the copy in TCRdb shows in-frame clones only, minus some. V and J calls and clone size are copied from that table; D and trimming were computed from the DNA. The data hold around 1.9 million clones, with 80% to 95% observed a single time. On this clone: This CDR3 is also generated by other DNA sequences in the sample.

The sequenced sample was naive CD8+ T cells from PBMCs. The rearrangement joins TRBV28 to TRBJ2-2, with 7 nucleotides matching TRBD1. This TCR was sampled from a man younger than 30 in good health. Some clones in this sample may be carry-over from other donors' samples. The CDR3 sequence: CASSSSGGTGELFF. In nucleotides, the CDR3 is TGTGCCAGCAGTTCCTCAGGGGGCACCGGGGAGCTGTTTTTT.